These T cell receptor beta chains were read from a single sample in a study of T-cell memory formation after mild COVID-19. TCRdb re-called the 5' RACE reads with MiXCR, one entry per CDR3 protein. In the table there are about 200,000 distinct CDR3 sequences, 9.5% of which are singletons. The sample was PBMCs or a T cell subset sorted from them (not recorded which). The receptors come from a young man who had mild COVID-19 (a few samples of this study predate the infection). Cell type and time point are not known. Each CDR3 is given with its conserved first and last residue. A D gene is named only where the DNA matches it firmly. A row's size may be missing; if present it is once, few, many or a size class.

>TRBV3-1|NA|TRBD1|TRBJ2-5
TGTGCCAGCAGCCAAGTTTCCGGGACAGGGTCACTTCAAGAGACCCAGTACTTC
CASSQVSGTGSLQETQYF
>TRBV5-5|NA|NA|TRBJ2-3
TGTGCCAGCAGCTTAGGCGGGGTGGCAGATACGCAGTATTTT
CASSLGGVADTQYF
>TRBV5-1|few|NA|TRBJ1-1
TGCGCCAGCAGCAGGAGGGCAGGGTTGAACACTGAAGCTTTCTTT
CASSRRAGLNTEAFF
>TRBV9|few|NA|TRBJ1-1
TGTGCCAGCAGCGTAGGGGCCCTGGGATCCACTGAAGCTTTCTTT
CASSVGALGSTEAFF
>TRBV30|few|NA|TRBJ1-3
TGTGCCTGGGATACCTCCTCTGGAAACACCATATATTTT
CAWDTSSGNTIYF
>TRBV5-1|few|NA|TRBJ1-2
TGCGCCAGCAGCTTGGGCCAAACCACTAACTATGGCTACACCTTC
CASSLGQTTNYGYTF
>TRBV24-1|NA|TRBD1|TRBJ1-2
TGTGCCACCAGTGACATAACAGGGGATCCCTATGGCTACACCTTC
CATSDITGDPYGYTF
>TRBV7-2|many|NA|TRBJ1-1
TGTGCCAGCAGCTCTACGGGTTTCACTGAAGCTTTCTTT
CASSSTGFTEAFF
>TRBV4-3|many|NA|TRBJ2-4
TGCGCCAGCAGCCAGAGGGAGCAGGGAAACATTCAGTACTTC
CASSQREQGNIQYF
>TRBV5-4|NA|TRBD2|TRBJ2-3
TGTGCCAGCAGCCAAGGACTAGCGGGGGGCCGCGGTACGCAGTATTTT
CASSQGLAGGRGTQYF
>TRBV10-3|NA|NA|TRBJ2-5
TGTGCCATCAGTGAGTCGGAGTTCGCCCAGTACTTC
CAISESEFAQYF
>TRBV18|few|TRBD2|TRBJ2-5
TGTGCCAGCTCACCCCCGCGGGGGGGCGGGGAGACCCAGTACTTC
CASSPPRGGGETQYF
>TRBV20-1|many|TRBD2|TRBJ2-2
TGCAGTGCTAGAGAGCGGGGGGCGAACACCGGGGAGCTGTTTTTT
CSARERGANTGELFF
>TRBV20-1|NA|TRBD2|TRBJ2-5
TGCAGTGCGCTCCGACTAGCGGGGGATCAAGAGACCCAGTACTTC
CSALRLAGDQETQYF
>TRBV28|few|NA|TRBJ1-4
TGTGCCAGCGCCCTCGTATCTGAAAAACTGTTTTTT
CASALVSEKLFF
>TRBV5-1|many|NA|TRBJ2-1
TGCGCCAGCACCGGGACTTTAACGGGGGAGCAGTTCTTC
CASTGTLTGEQFF
>TRBV7-8|few|TRBD2|TRBJ2-7
TGTGCCAGCAGCAAGACAAGGGCTAGCGGGGTAAACGAGCAGTACTTC
CASSKTRASGVNEQYF
>TRBV7-2|many|NA|TRBJ1-5
TGTGCCAGCAGCCCGAGAAGCATCGGTCGGGGTCCCCAGCATTTT
CASSPRSIGRGPQHF
>TRBV7-6|NA|NA|TRBJ1-1
TGTGCCAGCAGCTTAAGCAGCAACACTGAAGCTTTCTTT
CASSLSSNTEAFF
>TRBV18|NA|NA|TRBJ1-3
TGTGCCAGCTCACCTCAGGGCAACTCTGGAAACACCATATATTTT
CASSPQGNSGNTIYF